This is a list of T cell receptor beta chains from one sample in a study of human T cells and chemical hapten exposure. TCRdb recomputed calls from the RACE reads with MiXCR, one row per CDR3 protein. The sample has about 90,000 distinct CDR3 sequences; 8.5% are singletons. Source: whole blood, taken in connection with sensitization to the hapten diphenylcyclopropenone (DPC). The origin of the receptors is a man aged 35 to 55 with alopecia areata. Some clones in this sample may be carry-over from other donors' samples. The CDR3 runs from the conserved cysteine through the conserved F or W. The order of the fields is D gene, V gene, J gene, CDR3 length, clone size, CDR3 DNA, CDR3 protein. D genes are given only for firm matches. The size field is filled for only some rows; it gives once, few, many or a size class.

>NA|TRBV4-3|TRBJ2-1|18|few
TGCGCCAGCAGCCAAGATCTCGCTTGGGACACACCTTACAATGAGCAGTTCTTC
CASSQDLAWDTPYNEQFF
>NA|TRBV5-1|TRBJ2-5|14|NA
TGCGCCAGCAGCTTGGCCGTGCAGAAAGAGACCCAGTACTTC
CASSLAVQKETQYF
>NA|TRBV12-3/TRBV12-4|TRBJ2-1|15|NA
TGTGCCAGCAGTTTAGAACAGGGTTCCTACAATGAGCAGTTCTTC
CASSLEQGSYNEQFF
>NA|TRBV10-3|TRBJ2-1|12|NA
TGTGCCATCAGGGACTCATACAATGAGCAGTTCTTC
CAIRDSYNEQFF
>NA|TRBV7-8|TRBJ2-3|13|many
TGTGCCAGCAGCTACGGGGCCACAGATACGCAGTATTTT
CASSYGATDTQYF
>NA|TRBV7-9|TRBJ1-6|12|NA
TGTGCCAGCAGCTTAAGTCATTCACCCCTCCACTTT
CASSLSHSPLHF
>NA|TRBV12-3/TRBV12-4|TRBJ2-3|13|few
TGTGCCAGCAGTTTAAAATGGACAGATACGCAGTATTTT
CASSLKWTDTQYF
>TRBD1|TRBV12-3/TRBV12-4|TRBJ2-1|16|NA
TGTGCCAGCAGTTTAGAGGGGGCTGGTTTTAACAATGAGCAGTTCTTC
CASSLEGAGFNNEQFF
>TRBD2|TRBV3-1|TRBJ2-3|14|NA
TGTGCCAGTAGCGGGAGAAATGAGGCAGATACGCAGTATTTT
CASSGRNEADTQYF
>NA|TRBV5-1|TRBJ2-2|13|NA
TGCGCCAGCAGCTTGAAGATCACCGGGGAGCTGTTTTTT
CASSLKITGELFF
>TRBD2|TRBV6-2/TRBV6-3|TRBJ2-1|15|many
TGTGCCAGCTGGCTAACTAGCGGGAGTGGGGTTGAGCAGTTCTTC
CASWLTSGSGVEQFF
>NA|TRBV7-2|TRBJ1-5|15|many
TGTGCCAGCAGCCAAGAGTCAGGGGGCAATCAGCCCCAGCATTTT
CASSQESGGNQPQHF
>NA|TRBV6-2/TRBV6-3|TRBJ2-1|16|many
TGTGCCAGCAGTTACTCGCGGACATCCCCCTACAATGAGCAGTTCTTC
CASSYSRTSPYNEQFF
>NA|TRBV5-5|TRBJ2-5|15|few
TGTGCCAGCAGCTTGATTGGTACAGCCCAAGAGACCCAGTACTTC
CASSLIGTAQETQYF
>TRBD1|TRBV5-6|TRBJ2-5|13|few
TGTGCCAGCATGGGACAGGGAGGAGAGACCCAGTACTTC
CASMGQGGETQYF
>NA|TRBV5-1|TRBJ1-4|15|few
TGCGCCAGCAGCTTGGGGGCAGGAACAAATGAAAAACTGTTTTTT
CASSLGAGTNEKLFF